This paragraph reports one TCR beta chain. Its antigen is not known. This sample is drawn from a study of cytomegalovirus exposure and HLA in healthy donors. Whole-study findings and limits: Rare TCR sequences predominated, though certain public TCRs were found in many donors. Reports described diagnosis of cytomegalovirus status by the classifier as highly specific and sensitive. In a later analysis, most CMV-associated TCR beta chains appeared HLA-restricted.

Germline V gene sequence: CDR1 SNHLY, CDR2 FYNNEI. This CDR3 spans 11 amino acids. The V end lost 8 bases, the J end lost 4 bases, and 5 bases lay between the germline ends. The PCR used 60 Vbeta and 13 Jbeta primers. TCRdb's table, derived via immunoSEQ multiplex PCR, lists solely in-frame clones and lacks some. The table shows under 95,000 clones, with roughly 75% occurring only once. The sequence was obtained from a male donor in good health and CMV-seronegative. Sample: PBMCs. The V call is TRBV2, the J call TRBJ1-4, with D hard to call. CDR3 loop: CASLLNEKLFF. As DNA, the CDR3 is TGTGCCAGCCTCCTTAATGAAAAACTGTTTTTT.